These T cell receptor beta chains were read from a single sample in a study of monozygotic twins with inflammatory bowel disease. TCRdb reworked the 5' RACE reads into one entry per CDR3 protein, no DNA. The table for this sample gives over 110,000 distinct CDR3 sequences. Sequencing was carried out using blood. These receptor sequences come from a human donor with ulcerative colitis or Crohn's disease, or a healthy co-twin of an affected twin (not recorded which). Each CDR3 is given with its conserved first and last residue.

TRBJ1-1 TRBV20-1 CSARNRQGTTEAFF
TRBJ2-1 TRBV7-3 CASSPFRTGGDEQFF
TRBJ2-7 TRBV5-4 CASSFLGGPDEQYF
TRBJ2-7 TRBV6-2/TRBV6-3 CASSSMDSRPYEQYF
TRBJ2-7 TRBV4-1 CASSQDRPGQGIYEQYF
TRBJ2-5 TRBV19 CASRLGQRGKETQYF
TRBJ1-2 TRBV7-9 CASSRTGLYGYTF
TRBJ2-3 TRBV4-2 CASSAGPSGGAADTQYF
TRBJ2-7 TRBV20-1 CSAGQGAPTREQYF
TRBJ2-1 TRBV5-1 CASSLRDTQYNEQFF
TRBJ2-1 TRBV5-6 CASSLWPGGPYNEQFF
TRBJ2-1 TRBV5-1 CASSFRLVGSSYNEQFF
TRBJ2-7 TRBV5-1 CASSSTGWDEQYF
TRBJ2-7 TRBV20-1 CSARDLGRGYEQYF
TRBJ2-7 TRBV7-2 CASSLRQGAGEQYF
TRBJ2-2 TRBV7-7 CASSLGGLGGAGELFF
TRBJ2-1 TRBV12-3/TRBV12-4 CASNPRGGGAYNEQFF
TRBJ1-1 TRBV5-1 CASSFRTGGNTEAFF
TRBJ1-3 TRBV12-3/TRBV12-4 CASSLAQGTGNTIYF
TRBJ1-6 TRBV20-1 CSARDRMTGTNSPLHF
TRBJ2-3 TRBV13 CASSLERNTDTQYF
TRBJ2-3 TRBV27 CASSPSGYTQYF
TRBJ1-1 TRBV25-1 CASSEYIQGGEAFF
TRBJ2-5 TRBV20-1 CSARDNPGQRRETQYF
TRBJ2-5 TRBV18 CASSPLGQLTQETQYF
TRBJ2-4 TRBV18 CASSPGQNIQYF
TRBJ1-2 TRBV20-1 CSASSGGSSNGYTF
TRBJ2-1 TRBV7-3 CASSFNGEQFF
TRBJ1-2 TRBV20-1 CSARGKGQGRLSRGYTF